Following are 15 T cell receptor beta chains from one sample sequenced in a study of PD-1 blockade in mismatch repair-deficient tumors. The repertoire was sequenced with immunoSEQ multiplex PCR; TCRdb's copy has only in-frame clones and lacks some. The data contain more than 11,000 clones, around four fifths of them singletons. Time point of the sample: roughly 10-day in vitro stimulation with candidate neoantigen peptide 4. Their specific antigens are unknown. The starting material was cells cultured in vitro, obtained from a patient treated with pembrolizumab. The receptors shown here come from an adult with mismatch repair-deficient cancer.

The rearrangement joins TRBV4-1 to TRBJ2-7; 8 bases map to TRBD2. The CDR3 consists of 15 residues. Germline CDR1 reads MGHRA; CDR2 reads YSYEKL. Trimming at V came to 1 base and at J to 3 bases, leaving 5 bases not matched to a gene. The CDR3 bases are TGCGCCAGCAGCCAAGGAGCGGGGGATGGCTACGAGCAGTACTTC. Translation: CASSQGAGDGYEQYF.

This chain links TRBV4-1 with TRBJ1-2; 8 nucleotides align to TRBD1. The CDR3 totals 16 residues. The germline V gene encodes CDR1 MGHRA and CDR2 YSYEKL. The V and J ends lost 2 bases and 4 bases, in that order; junction bases with no gene match: 9. The chain's CDR3 is CASSQPGQAEFYGYTF. DNA of the CDR3: TGCGCCAGCAGCCAACCGGGACAGGCCGAGTTCTATGGCTACACCTTC.

The chain employs TRBV6-1 and TRBJ2-2, with 12 bases identical to TRBD2. The J segment lost 3 bases and the V segment lost 4 bases, leaving 0 bases of the junction unmatched. The CDR3 contains 15 residues. Germline V lookup: CDR1 MNHNS, CDR2 SASEGT. The CDR3 coding sequence is TGTGCCAGCAGTGGACTAGCGGGAGACACCGGGGAGCTGTTTTTT. Residues: CASSGLAGDTGELFF.

J is TRBJ1-2 and V is TRBV6-6, with unresolved D. The length of the CDR3 is 13 residues. Looked up from germline, CDR1 is MNHNY and CDR2 is SVGAGI (reference sequence). The V end was cut by 6 bases, the J end by 6 bases, with 14 bases between. CDR3 in DNA: TGTGCCAGCAGACCGACCAATCCCCATGGCTACACCTTC. It translates to CASRPTNPHGYTF.

CDR3 sequence reads: CASSLRTGGTEAFF. CDR3 nucleotides: TGTGCCAGCAGCCTCAGGACAGGGGGTACTGAAGCTTTCTTT. V gene TRBV5-6 combines with J gene TRBJ1-1, with 10 bases lining up with TRBD1. The trim removed 4 bases at V and 5 bases at J, leaving 5 bases unmatched. The CDR3 extends over 14 amino acids. Germline CDR1 and CDR2: SGHDT and YYEEEE.

This sequence joins TRBV4-2 and TRBJ1-1; D remains unclear. V was clipped by 1 base and J by 1 base, with 10 bases between them. Germline assignment: CDR1 LGHNA and CDR2 YNFKEQ. This CDR3 is 15 amino acids long. The CDR3 is CASSQGIGRNTEAFF. The CDR3 DNA reads as TGTGCCAGCAGCCAAGGGATCGGTAGGAACACTGAAGCTTTCTTT.

The chain links TRBV6-1 to TRBJ1-6, with 7 positions matching TRBD1. The CDR3 runs 15 residues. V shed 0 bases and J 7 bases; nucleotides not matched to a gene: 3. Germline V CDR1 and CDR2: MNHNS, SASEGT. CDR3 nucleotides: TGTGCCAGCAGTGAAGCGAAGGGACAGAATTCACCCCTCCACTTT. It specifies CASSEAKGQNSPLHF.

The J gene is TRBJ2-7, the V gene TRBV4-1; D is unresolved. The CDR3 consists of 14 residues. V gave up 4 bases and J gave up 0 bases, with 10 bases separating them. CDR1 is MGHRA, CDR2 YSYEKL, per germline. This chain's CDR3 is CASSLQRSSYEQYF. DNA for the CDR3: TGCGCCAGCAGCCTCCAGCGCTCCTCCTACGAGCAGTACTTC.

In this sample, this clone turned up a few times. The CDR3 DNA follows: TGTGCCAGCAGCGACAGGCTTAACTATGGCTACACCTTC. This codes for CASSDRLNYGYTF. This chain joins TRBV13 and TRBJ1-2, with D maybe TRBD1 (6 bases). Trimming pared 5 bases from V and 1 base from J, leaving 8 bases between. Germline CDR1 PRHDT, CDR2 FYEKMQ (reference sequence). The CDR3 spans 13 residues. Full variable domain (outside the CDR3, taken from reference TRBV13 and TRBJ1-2): AAGVIQSPRHLIKEKRETATLKCYPIPRHDTVYWYQQGPGQDPQFLISFYEKMQSDKGSIPDRFSAQQFSDYHSELNMSSLELGDSALYFCASSDRLNYGYTFGSGTRLTVV.

In its sample, this clone was seen once. The rearrangement links TRBV2 to TRBJ2-5, with 8 positions matching TRBD1. CDR1 is SNHLY, CDR2 FYNNEI, per germline. This CDR3 is built from 15 residues. Trimming took 5 bases from V and 5 from J; bases not matched to a gene: 10. CDR3 sequence (DNA): TGTGCCAGCAGTCCCCGGGACAGGCTAGGGGAGACCCAGTACTTC. The encoded protein is CASSPRDRLGETQYF.

The rearrangement joins TRBV4-2 to TRBJ1-2; TRBD1 is a possible D gene (6 bases). Germline V lookup: CDR1 LGHNA, CDR2 YNFKEQ. The ends were cut back, 0 bases at V and 0 bases at J, with 11 bases in the middle. This CDR3 is 16 amino acids long. As DNA, the CDR3 is TGTGCCAGCAGCCAAGATATTTACAGGGCTAACTATGGCTACACCTTC. It specifies CASSQDIYRANYGYTF.

J is TRBJ2-2 and V is TRBV28; no clear D gene. This CDR3 comprises 12 residues. Germline V lookup: CDR1 MDHEN, CDR2 SYDVKM. Trimming left V 4 bases short and J 5 bases short, with 5 bases between. CDR3 DNA: TGTGCCAGCAGTTCGACAACCGGGGAGCTGTTTTTT. Its translation: CASSSTTGELFF.

This chain connects TRBV4-1 to TRBJ1-2; 10 bases are a match to TRBD1. CDR1 and CDR2 (germline): MGHRA, YSYEKL. This CDR3 contains 17 residues. The V segment lost 5 bases and the J segment 4 bases; nucleotides outside the gene matches: 13. This chain's CDR3 is CASSYTGTGEGGYGYTF. In nucleotides, the CDR3 is TGCGCCAGCAGCTATACCGGGACAGGGGAGGGTGGCTATGGCTACACCTTC.

This rearrangement joins TRBV6-1 to TRBJ2-3; 8 positions agree with TRBD2. Germline V gene data show CDR1 as MNHNS and CDR2 as SASEGT. V lost 6 bases and J lost 2; bases outside the gene matches: 7. The CDR3 is made up of 15 amino acids. DNA of the CDR3: TGTGCCAGCAGGGTTATAGCGGGGTCCACAGATACGCAGTATTTT. This sequence encodes CASRVIAGSTDTQYF.

V gene TRBV2 combines with J gene TRBJ1-1; weak D call: TRBD1 (6 bases). The CDR3 sequence is 14 residues long. The V gene's germline CDR1 is SNHLY and CDR2 FYNNEI. Deletions cut 7 bases from V and 5 bases from J, with 17 bases between. As DNA, the CDR3 is TGTGCCAGCATTCAGGGGAGTTGGGGAACTGAAGCTTTCTTT. Residues: CASIQGSWGTEAFF. Using reference TRBV2 and TRBJ1-1 for the parts outside the CDR3, the full variable domain is EPEVTQTPSHQVTQMGQEVILRCVPISNHLYFYWYRQILGQKVEFLVSFYNNEISEKSEIFDDQFSVERPDGSNFTLKIRSTKLEDSAMYFCASIQGSWGTEAFFGQGTRLTVV.